Sequencing of this TCR beta chain was carried out in a study of shared clonotypes between healthy human individuals. Study findings and constraints: Among donors, sharing of clonotypes was expected to be affected by sequencing depth. What limited the represented genetic and exposure-history diversity was the small number of donors.

Per the germline V gene, CDR1 is LGHNA and CDR2 is YSLEER. The CDR3 contains 15 residues. J gave up 6 bases and V 0 bases, and 7 bases lay outside the gene matches. Genomic DNA per cell subset filled all wells of several immunoSEQ plates. The table came from immunoSEQ multiplex PCR; TCRdb's copy has only in-frame clones and leaves some out. The sample has about 450,000 clones, 70% to 80% seen once. As concerns this clone: The target antigen is unknown.

The chain combines TRBV4-3 with TRBJ1-1; 7 nucleotides agree with TRBD1. Sequencing was done on a sample of PBMCs. The TCR sequence derives from a woman aged 40 to 50 in good health. Some clones in this sample may be carry-over from other donors' samples. The CDR3 spells CASSQDKRGRAEAFF. The CDR3 DNA reads as TGCGCCAGCAGCCAAGATAAGAGGGGGCGGGCTGAAGCTTTCTTT.